The T cell receptor (beta chain) under discussion was sequenced for a study of Ad26.COV2.S vaccination and SARS-CoV-2 variants. Using immunoSEQ multiplex PCR, the repertoire was profiled, and TCRdb retains in-frame clones only, with some absent. There are approximately 480,000 clones in the sample; approximately 88% occur only once, and 13% lies in the top ten. Indicated treatment: around 19 received Ad26.COV2.S at low or high dose, single or two shots; roughly 5 received placebo; per-sample allocation not given. Vaccine and placebo recipients were sampled on day 63 after the first injection. Between the trimmed V and J ends, which lost 9 bases and 4 bases, there was a span of 17 bases. The CDR3 extends over 14 amino acids. Germline CDR1 and CDR2: LNHNV and YYDKDF (reference sequence). This clone appeared a few times.

This TCR was sampled from a person aged 18-65 years who received the Ad26.COV2.S COVID-19 vaccine or a placebo. This sample comprised peripheral blood, obtained in a trial of Ad26.COV2.S vaccine versus placebo. V gene TRBV15 combines with J gene TRBJ2-3; D unclear. CDR3 nucleotides: TGTGCCACGAAAGGGCCCCGTGAGGCAGATACGCAGTATTTT. Residues: CATKGPREADTQYF. The variable domain in full, with the rest retrieved from reference TRBV15 and TRBJ2-3, is DAMVIQNPRYQVTQFGKPVTLSCSQTLNHNVMYWYQQKSSQAPKLLFHYYDKDFNNEADTPDNFQSRRPNTSFCFLDIRSPGLGDTAMYLCATKGPREADTQYFGPGTRLTVL.